The sample holds a few counts of the clone carrying this T cell receptor (beta chain). The antigen is undetermined. Donors gave roughly 10 milliliters of peripheral blood apiece. Between the trimmed V and J ends, which lost 5 bases and 0 bases, there was a span of 10 bases. Germline V lookup: CDR1 MNHEY, CDR2 SVGEGT. This CDR3 has 14 amino acids. Using a J-beta primer mix together with a sample-barcoded 5' primer, a second PCR was run for roughly 7 to 12 cycles. Each CDR3 protein is one row after TCRdb ran MiXCR on the 5' RACE reads. Of about 400,000 distinct CDR3 sequences listed, approximately 51% were seen once; the top ten hold roughly 51%. This entry belongs to a study of blood T cells in healthy people across ages. Study-wide points: Compared with aged donors, long-lived donors showed fewer expanded clones, suggesting selection.

V and J are TRBV6-2 or TRBV6-3 and TRBJ1-1; D is ambiguous. Material for sequencing was blood. The TCR originated in a man in his sixties in good health. The CDR3 nucleotides read TGTGCCAGCAGTCACGGCCGGGTGAACACTGAAGCTTTCTTT. It is translated as CASSHGRVNTEAFF.